The 11 T cell receptor beta chains below were found in one sample sequenced in a study of control samples from healthy donors and cancer patients. Measured with immunoSEQ multiplex PCR; TCRdb has only the in-frame clones, and not every one. The sample includes around 110,000 clones, 88% of them seen just once. Sequenced input: blood. The source is a woman aged 70 to 79 in good health.

This rearrangement joins TRBV19 to TRBJ2-3; D is perhaps TRBD1 or TRBD2 (5 bases each). CDR1 and CDR2 from the germline V gene are LNHDA and SQIVND (reference sequence). The CDR3 is 13 amino acids. Trimming shortened V by 5 bases and J by 2 bases, and 8 bases separated the two germline ends. The CDR3, as DNA: TGTGCCAGTAGTCTGGGACCCACAGATACGCAGTATTTT. This encodes CASSLGPTDTQYF.

The chain carries TRBV5-1 and TRBJ2-5, with TRBD1 matching over 8 bases. The CDR3 length is 15 residues. Germline V lookup: CDR1 SGHRS, CDR2 YFSETQ. V dropped 0 bases and J dropped 5; count of bases not matched to a gene: 6. This CDR3 is CASSLARGPGETQYF. DNA for the CDR3: TGCGCCAGCAGCTTGGCCAGGGGGCCGGGGGAGACCCAGTACTTC.

This clone was counted once. The chain carries TRBV12-3 or TRBV12-4 and TRBJ1-3; the D gene is possibly TRBD1 (6 bases). The CDR3 is 12 amino acids. Trimming cost V 11 bases and J 4 bases, with 12 bases left between them. The CDR3 loop is CAWGASGNTIYF. DNA of the CDR3: TGTGCCTGGGGGGCATCCGGAAACACCATATATTTT.

This clone was seen only a few times. The rearrangement links TRBV4-2 to TRBJ2-7; the D is unclear. This CDR3 comprises 14 residues. Germline V gene data show CDR1 as LGHNA and CDR2 as YNFKEQ. V was shortened by 3 bases and J by 1 base, with 10 bases between the two germline ends. The DNA for the CDR3 is TGTGCCAGCAGCCAGGGTATGGAGTCCTACGAGCAGTACTTC. It codes for CASSQGMESYEQYF.

This clone was seen a single time. The chain has TRBV4-1 and TRBJ1-2, with D perhaps TRBD1 (6 bases). This CDR3 region has 13 residues. Germline CDR1 is MGHRA and CDR2 is YSYEKL. V lost 2 bases to trimming and J lost 8 bases, with 12 bases between them. The CDR3 loop reads CASSQLSGVGYTF. The CDR3 DNA sequence: TGCGCCAGCAGCCAACTTTCAGGGGTAGGCTACACCTTC.

The chain couples TRBV21-1 to TRBJ1-1; TRBD1 is the table's D call and was not checked against the DNA. TRBV21-1 is a documented pseudogene. The CDR3 loop spans 15 amino acids. The CDR3 nucleotides read TGTGCCAGCAGCAATAAGGACAACAAGAACACTGAAGCTTTCTTT. Protein product: CASSNKDNKNTEAFF.

The chain carries TRBV2 and TRBJ1-2; 7 bases fit TRBD1. J gave up 5 bases and V 4 bases, and 16 bases lay outside the gene matches. Per germline, CDR1 SNHLY and CDR2 FYNNEI. The CDR3 spans 17 residues. The CDR3 sequence is CASSVYGTEGAGYGYTF. For the CDR3, the DNA is TGTGCCAGCAGTGTATACGGGACAGAGGGGGCAGGATATGGCTACACCTTC.

The rearrangement joins TRBV3-1 (or the pseudogene TRBV3-2) to TRBJ2-7, with D unclear. Germline-derived CDR1 and CDR2 are LGHDT and YNNKEL (reference sequence). V lost 0 bases and J 3 bases, leaving 3 bases between the germline ends. The CDR3 contains 12 residues. The CDR3 DNA is TGTGCCAGCAGCCAAGAAGACTACGAGCAGTACTTC. Protein: CASSQEDYEQYF.

The V gene is TRBV6-6, the J gene TRBJ2-3; D gene unclear. The CDR3 has 14 amino acids. Germline CDR1 and CDR2: MNHNY and SVGAGI (reference sequence). V was cut by 2 bases and J by 0 bases, with 6 bases left in between. The CDR3, as DNA: TGTGCCAGCAGTTACGACATAAGCACAGATACGCAGTATTTT. The encoded protein is CASSYDISTDTQYF.

The J gene is TRBJ2-5, the V gene TRBV5-4, with 7 bases that match TRBD1. The CDR3 loop spans 16 amino acids. J lost 2 bases, V lost 2 bases, and 9 bases had no gene match. The germline V gene encodes CDR1 SGHNT and CDR2 YYREEE (reference sequence). The CDR3 spells CASSFGVGGGQETQYF. As DNA, the CDR3 is TGTGCCAGCAGCTTTGGTGTAGGGGGCGGGCAAGAGACCCAGTACTTC.

This clone was seen only a few times. The V call is TRBV4-2, the J call TRBJ1-2, with D perhaps TRBD1 (6 bases). Germline-derived CDR1 and CDR2 are LGHNA and YNFKEQ. The CDR3 loop spans 15 amino acids. V lost 1 base, J lost 2 bases, and 11 bases lay in between. CDR3 sequence reads: CASSQVEGQNYGYTF. The CDR3 DNA reads as TGTGCCAGCAGCCAAGTGGAAGGACAGAACTATGGCTACACCTTC.